The rows below give T cell receptor beta chains drawn from one sample of a study of T cells in Graves' hyperthyroidism and ophthalmopathy. A single record per CDR3 protein comes from TCRdb applying MiXCR to the multiplex PCR reads. In the table there are approximately 400,000 distinct CDR3 sequences, more than 12% of which are singletons. Sequenced input: blood. The receptors come from a man aged 45 to 65 with Graves' ophthalmopathy. Each CDR3 is given with its conserved first and last residue. The listing skips clone size in some rows; elsewhere it reads once, few, many or a size class.

j_call: TRBJ2-7
v_call: TRBV5-1
clone_size: once
cdr3_aa: CASSPEQVARSDEQYF

j_call: TRBJ1-2
v_call: TRBV12-3/TRBV12-4
clone_size: many
cdr3_aa: CASSFRGRPNYGYTF

j_call: TRBJ2-3
v_call: TRBV7-2
clone_size: many
cdr3_aa: CASSPGTSGNTDTQYF

j_call: TRBJ2-7
v_call: TRBV6-1
clone_size: many
cdr3_aa: CASSEWVGTAGSYEQYF

j_call: TRBJ2-5
v_call: TRBV10-3
clone_size: -
cdr3_aa: CAISETRGGQETQYF

j_call: TRBJ2-1
v_call: TRBV28
clone_size: -
cdr3_aa: CASSLVGGVRGQFF

j_call: TRBJ2-5
v_call: TRBV6-5
clone_size: many
cdr3_aa: CASSYSGRGQETQYF

j_call: TRBJ2-1
v_call: TRBV6-1
clone_size: few
cdr3_aa: CASSPFREITYNEQFF

j_call: TRBJ2-5
v_call: TRBV29-1
clone_size: few
cdr3_aa: CSVETGGAGETQYF

j_call: TRBJ2-7
v_call: TRBV5-1
clone_size: many
cdr3_aa: CASSLEDISGEQYF

j_call: TRBJ2-5
v_call: TRBV20-1
clone_size: -
cdr3_aa: CSARKWGETQYF

j_call: TRBJ2-2
v_call: TRBV6-1
clone_size: few
cdr3_aa: CASSTWTGEVGELFF

j_call: TRBJ2-7
v_call: TRBV11-2
clone_size: many
cdr3_aa: CASSLDLDTLWEQYF

j_call: TRBJ2-1
v_call: TRBV4-1
clone_size: few
cdr3_aa: CASSRPQTDDNEQFF

j_call: TRBJ2-5
v_call: TRBV29-1
clone_size: many
cdr3_aa: CSVEEGGETQYF

j_call: TRBJ1-6
v_call: TRBV14
clone_size: -
cdr3_aa: CASSHGTLSNSPLHF

j_call: TRBJ2-3
v_call: TRBV10-3
clone_size: few
cdr3_aa: CAISGAGSTDTQYF

j_call: TRBJ2-5
v_call: TRBV12-3/TRBV12-4
clone_size: many
cdr3_aa: CASSLGTQETQYF

j_call: TRBJ2-7
v_call: TRBV7-9
clone_size: many
cdr3_aa: CASSLKSDYEQYF

j_call: TRBJ2-3
v_call: TRBV7-9
clone_size: -
cdr3_aa: CASSPGFAGVQIDTQYF

j_call: TRBJ1-1
v_call: TRBV7-8
clone_size: -
cdr3_aa: CASSSPGVTEAFF

j_call: TRBJ1-2
v_call: TRBV12-3/TRBV12-4
clone_size: many
cdr3_aa: CASSLRNRGRVDGYTF

j_call: TRBJ2-1
v_call: TRBV5-6
clone_size: -
cdr3_aa: CASSSVLEQFF

j_call: TRBJ1-3
v_call: TRBV30
clone_size: -
cdr3_aa: CAWSDQGYSGNTIYF

j_call: TRBJ1-1
v_call: TRBV20-1
clone_size: many
cdr3_aa: CRTTGGIGTEAFF

j_call: TRBJ2-1
v_call: TRBV20-1
clone_size: few
cdr3_aa: CSAEDGTRGDEQFF

j_call: TRBJ1-5
v_call: TRBV30
clone_size: many
cdr3_aa: CAWSVGDNNQPQHF

j_call: TRBJ2-7
v_call: TRBV4-1
clone_size: many
cdr3_aa: CASSQDLNYEQYF

j_call: -
v_call: TRBV7-8
clone_size: -
cdr3_aa: CATSELAAHEQFF

j_call: TRBJ2-1
v_call: TRBV18
clone_size: many
cdr3_aa: CASSPPLTSGRFNEQFF

j_call: TRBJ2-1
v_call: TRBV9
clone_size: many
cdr3_aa: CASSVGAGGYNEQFF

j_call: TRBJ2-3
v_call: TRBV29-1
clone_size: many
cdr3_aa: CSVGGRSTDTQYF

j_call: TRBJ2-2
v_call: TRBV3-1
clone_size: -
cdr3_aa: CASSQRAGADTGELFF

j_call: TRBJ2-5
v_call: TRBV20-1
clone_size: -
cdr3_aa: CSAGTSGREETQYF

j_call: TRBJ2-3
v_call: TRBV2
clone_size: many
cdr3_aa: CASSDQGRTDTQYF

j_call: TRBJ1-1
v_call: TRBV7-8
clone_size: many
cdr3_aa: CASSLGRRSIEAFF

j_call: TRBJ2-5
v_call: TRBV11-2
clone_size: few
cdr3_aa: CASSLSGGETQYF

j_call: TRBJ1-2
v_call: TRBV28
clone_size: few
cdr3_aa: CASSFPDAGPNYGYTF

j_call: TRBJ2-7
v_call: TRBV10-3
clone_size: -
cdr3_aa: CAISEPLASSYEQYF

j_call: TRBJ1-2
v_call: TRBV24-1
clone_size: -
cdr3_aa: CATRSNYGYTF

j_call: TRBJ1-1
v_call: TRBV6-4
clone_size: many
cdr3_aa: CASSDSIGGIAFF